This passage covers 26 T cell receptor beta chains from one sample sequenced in a study of control samples from healthy donors and cancer patients. Measured with immunoSEQ multiplex PCR; TCRdb has only the in-frame clones, and not every one. The repertoire holds about 51,000 clones, approximately 91% seen once, with about 40% in the top ten. What was sequenced was PBMCs. These receptors were obtained from a man between 45 and 60 years old with head and neck cancer.

The chain joins TRBV27 to TRBJ2-2; D assignment may be TRBD1 or TRBD2 (5 bases each). Germline CDR1 is MNHEY and CDR2 is SMNVEV (reference sequence). The CDR3 is 13 residues long. The CDR3 spells CATKGSFSGELFF. The CDR3 DNA reads as TGTGCAACCAAGGGGAGTTTCTCCGGGGAGCTGTTTTTT.

This clone was seen only a few times. The V call is TRBV24-1, the J call TRBJ1-2; 10 bases line up with TRBD1. Germline V CDR1 and CDR2: KGHDR, SFDVKD. Trimming cost V 0 bases and J 0 bases; bases outside gene matches: 9. CDR3 length equals 19 residues. The CDR3 bases are TGTGCCACCAGTGATTTGAGTATAGGACAGGGGGTTTCTAACTATGGCTACACCTTC. Its protein product is CATSDLSIGQGVSNYGYTF.

This chain uses TRBV27 with TRBJ1-1, with a tentative D call TRBD1 (6 bases). Per the germline V gene, CDR1 is MNHEY and CDR2 is SMNVEV (reference sequence). The CDR3 consists of 14 residues. The V and J ends lost 4 bases and 0 bases respectively, with 9 bases between them. DNA of the CDR3: TGTGCCAGCAGTTCTAGGGGGATGAACACTGAAGCTTTCTTT. Its translation: CASSSRGMNTEAFF.

The rearrangement uses TRBV19 and TRBJ2-1, with D tentatively TRBD1 or TRBD2 (5 bases each). Trimming pared 7 bases from V and 6 bases from J, leaving 22 bases between. CDR1 and CDR2 from the germline V gene are LNHDA and SQIVND (reference sequence). The CDR3 runs 16 residues. For the CDR3, the DNA is TGTGCCAGTACCAAAACTGGGACCCATGAAGGCAATGAGCAGTTCTTC. Translation: CASTKTGTHEGNEQFF.

This chain joins TRBV20-1 and TRBJ2-7; D is possibly TRBD1 or TRBD2 (5 bases each). V was trimmed by 5 bases and J by 3 bases, leaving 8 bases between them. Per the germline V gene, CDR1 is DFQATT and CDR2 is SNEGSKA (reference sequence). CDR3 length equals 11 residues. This chain's CDR3 is CSARDDYEQYF. CDR3 DNA: TGCAGTGCTCGGGACGACTACGAGCAGTACTTC.

J is TRBJ2-5 and V is TRBV6-2 or TRBV6-3; 11 nucleotides agree with TRBD2. V shed 5 bases, J shed 13 bases, and the junction held 6 bases outside the gene matches. CDR1 and CDR2 (germline): MNHEY, SVGEGT. The CDR3 is 12 residues long. Here the CDR3 reads CASSNRTSGPYF. The CDR3 nucleotides are TGTGCCAGCAGTAATCGGACTAGCGGGCCGTACTTC.

This clone was seen once. The chain uses TRBV5-4 and TRBJ2-7; TRBD1 agrees at 7 bases. This CDR3 comprises 13 residues. In germline, CDR1 is SGHNT, CDR2 YYREEE (reference sequence). Trimming at V came to 3 bases and at J to 2 bases, leaving 2 bases not matched to a gene. CDR3 DNA: TGTGCCAGCAGCTGGACAGGAGCCTACGAGCAGTACTTC. Translated: CASSWTGAYEQYF.

The chain has TRBV19 and TRBJ2-7, with D possibly TRBD1 on 5 matching bases. This CDR3 is 13 amino acids long. Germline V lookup: CDR1 LNHDA, CDR2 SQIVND (reference sequence). Trimming removed 6 bases from V and 1 base from J, with 10 bases in between. CDR3 sequence reads: CASSSYRSYEQYF. CDR3 nucleotide sequence: TGTGCCAGTAGCTCTTACAGGTCCTACGAGCAGTACTTC.

The rearrangement uses TRBV20-1 and TRBJ2-7; 12 nucleotides agree with TRBD2. This CDR3 region has 14 residues. Per the germline V gene, CDR1 is DFQATT and CDR2 is SNEGSKA (reference sequence). The V and J ends lost 3 bases and 2 bases, in that order; junction bases with no gene match: 2. CDR3 DNA sequence: TGCAGTGCTAGTTGGACTAGCGGGGCCTACGAGCAGTACTTC. Translation gives CSASWTSGAYEQYF.

The chain recombines TRBV7-9 with TRBJ2-7, with D possibly matching TRBD2 (6 bases). V was trimmed by 2 bases and J by 7 bases, leaving 12 bases between them. Germline CDR1 SEHNR, CDR2 FQNEAQ (reference sequence). The CDR3 loop spans 13 amino acids. CDR3 region: CASSLKRESEQYF. For the CDR3, the DNA is TGTGCCAGCAGCTTAAAACGGGAGTCAGAGCAGTACTTC.

The table lists this clone with a few counts. This chain connects TRBV4-1 to TRBJ2-5; no clear D gene. Trimming took off 0 bases at V and 4 bases at J, with 18 bases between the two ends. Germline CDR1 and CDR2: MGHRA and YSYEKL. The CDR3 extends over 17 amino acids. CDR3 bases: TGCGCCAGCAGCCAAGATCAACGGATGGGGATTTTAGAGACCCAGTACTTC. Its protein product is CASSQDQRMGILETQYF.

The chain carries TRBV7-2 and TRBJ1-5; no reliable D call. The V end was cut by 11 bases, the J end by 9 bases, with 8 bases between. This CDR3 has 9 residues. The germline gives CDR1 SGHTA, CDR2 FQGNSA. The CDR3 region has the DNA TGTGCCCCTTTTCGGCCCCAGCATTTT. It translates to CAPFRPQHF.

The V and J genes are TRBV11-2 and TRBJ2-3; 9 bases line up with TRBD2. Germline V gene data show CDR1 as SGHAT and CDR2 as FQNNGV. CDR3 length: 17 residues. Losses at the gene ends were 1 base for V and 2 bases for J; bases not matched to a gene: 7. In nucleotides, the CDR3 is TGTGCCAGCAGCTTAGGTCGGCTAGCGGGGCCCACAGATACGCAGTATTTT. Amino acid sequence: CASSLGRLAGPTDTQYF.

The V gene is TRBV20-1, the J gene TRBJ1-5, with D tentatively TRBD1 (6 bases). This CDR3 has 15 amino acids. CDR1 DFQATT and CDR2 SNEGSKA come from the germline V gene (reference sequence). V lost 3 bases to trimming and J lost 0 bases, with 12 bases between them. The CDR3 bases are TGCAGTGCTAGTAGTGGAGGGGGTAGCAATCAGCCCCAGCATTTT. Residues: CSASSGGGSNQPQHF.

The rearrangement uses TRBV5-6 and TRBJ2-3; 8 bases fit TRBD1. V was clipped by 2 bases and J by 0 bases; unmatched bases: 5. CDR1 and CDR2 (germline): SGHDT, YYEEEE. The CDR3 consists of 16 residues. CDR3 nucleotides: TGTGCCAGCAGCTTCGGGACAGGTTCTAGCACAGATACGCAGTATTTT. Translation gives CASSFGTGSSTDTQYF.

This chain uses TRBV20-1 with TRBJ2-3; TRBD2 matches at 8 bases. This CDR3 is built from 14 residues. CDR1 and CDR2 from the germline V gene are DFQATT and SNEGSKA (reference sequence). The V and J ends lost 3 bases and 3 bases, in that order; junction bases with no gene match: 5. The CDR3 DNA reads as TGCAGTGCTAGTCTCGGGGGGGGGACAGATACGCAGTATTTT. This encodes CSASLGGGTDTQYF.

The rearrangement uses TRBV5-6 and TRBJ2-3; tentative D call: TRBD2 (6 bases). Trimming removed 3 bases at V and 2 bases at J, with 19 bases between. The CDR3 extends over 17 amino acids. Germline V gene data show CDR1 as SGHDT and CDR2 as YYEEEE. CDR3 amino acids: CASSWEGLTGITDTQYF. CDR3 bases: TGTGCCAGCAGCTGGGAAGGACTAACGGGAATCACAGATACGCAGTATTTT.

The rearrangement joins TRBV6-6 to TRBJ2-4, with unresolved D. Trimming pared 8 bases from V and 3 bases from J, leaving 11 bases between. The CDR3 consists of 13 residues. Germline values: CDR1 MNHNY, CDR2 SVGAGI (reference sequence). CDR3 region: CASRGGNKNIQYF. CDR3 nucleotide sequence: TGTGCCAGCCGTGGCGGTAACAAAAACATTCAGTACTTC.

This chain links TRBV21-1 with TRBJ2-4; TRBD1, the D gene given by the table, was not confirmed from the DNA. TRBV21-1 is tagged as a pseudogene. The CDR3 is 18 residues long. CDR3 residues: CAKIWTGGQELAKNIQYF. The CDR3 DNA reads TGTGCCAAAATTTGGACAGGGGGTCAAGAACTAGCCAAAAACATTCAGTACTTC.

This clone came up a few times. V is TRBV30 and J is TRBJ2-5; the D gene is possibly TRBD2 (5 bases). The V end was cut by 1 base, the J end by 1 base, with 7 bases between. CDR1 and CDR2 from the germline V gene are GTSNPN and SVGIG (reference sequence). The CDR3 totals 13 residues. The CDR3 loop reads CAWSGRVQETQYF. DNA of the CDR3: TGTGCCTGGAGTGGGCGGGTCCAAGAGACCCAGTACTTC.

The chain combines TRBV6-1 with TRBJ1-6; D unresolved. V was trimmed by 10 bases and J by 3 bases, leaving 10 bases between them. Germline CDR1 is MNHNS and CDR2 is SASEGT. The CDR3 sequence is 13 residues long. CDR3 in DNA: TGTGCCACCTCGGGTGACTATAATTCACCCCTCCACTTT. Its translation: CATSGDYNSPLHF.

V gene TRBV18 combines with J gene TRBJ2-1; D remains ambiguous. Germline V lookup: CDR1 KGHSH, CDR2 LQKENI. The V end lost 3 bases, the J end lost 3 bases, and 9 bases lay between the germline ends. The CDR3 loop spans 14 amino acids. The CDR3 DNA reads as TGTGCCAGCTCACCTCCCGGGCACTACAATGAGCAGTTCTTC. Its protein is CASSPPGHYNEQFF.

This sequence joins TRBV10-3 and TRBJ1-6, with a tentative D call TRBD1 (5 bases). Trimming cost V 3 bases and J 10 bases, with 16 bases left between them. This CDR3 contains 15 residues. Germline V gene data show CDR1 as ENHRY and CDR2 as SYGVKD. The CDR3 sequence: CAISEEGPRGSPLHF. The CDR3 DNA reads as TGTGCCATCAGTGAAGAGGGGCCTAGGGGATCACCCCTCCACTTT.

The chain links TRBV2 to TRBJ2-1, with 8 bases matching TRBD2. The germline CDR1 and CDR2 sequences are SNHLY and FYNNEI. Trimming at V came to 7 bases and at J to 0 bases, leaving 5 bases not matched to a gene. This CDR3 is built from 15 residues. This chain's CDR3 is CASIYSGTSYNEQFF. The CDR3 region has the DNA TGTGCCAGCATCTATAGCGGGACCTCCTACAATGAGCAGTTCTTC.

This clone was found once. The chain carries TRBV7-9 and TRBJ2-2; TRBD2 matches at 7 bases. The CDR3 covers 15 residues. V shed 6 bases, J shed 4 bases, and the junction held 8 bases outside the gene matches. Germline V gene data show CDR1 as SEHNR and CDR2 as FQNEAQ (reference sequence). CDR3 protein: CASRGRASGTGELFF. The CDR3 nucleotides read TGTGCCAGCAGAGGCCGGGCTAGCGGCACCGGGGAGCTGTTTTTT.

The chain employs TRBV7-3 and TRBJ2-3; D is uncertain. The V and J ends lost 2 bases and 4 bases respectively, with 10 bases between them. The germline V gene encodes CDR1 SGHTA and CDR2 FQGTGA. The length of the CDR3 is 14 residues. The CDR3 reads CASSLGWGSDTQYF. The CDR3 bases are TGTGCCAGCAGCTTAGGATGGGGTTCAGATACGCAGTATTTT.